The 16 T cell receptor beta chains given below trace back to one sample, sequenced in a study of shared clonotypes between healthy human individuals. TCRdb's copy holds only in-frame clones and misses some; the assay was immunoSEQ multiplex PCR. The repertoire holds around 500,000 clones, with 76% as singletons. Material: PBMCs. The receptors here all came from a woman aged 40 to 50 in good health. Some clones in this sample may be carry-over from other donors' samples.

This clone was seen at least ten times. The V and J genes are TRBV5-4 and TRBJ1-5, with unresolved D. CDR1 is SGHNT and CDR2 is YYREEE in the germline V gene (reference sequence). This CDR3 contains 15 residues. V gave up 3 bases and J gave up 2 bases, with 12 bases separating them. This chain's CDR3 is CASSSWGDRNQPQHF. The CDR3 DNA reads as TGTGCCAGCAGCTCCTGGGGAGATCGCAATCAGCCCCAGCATTTT.

The chain has TRBV5-1 and TRBJ1-1; possibly TRBD1 for D (6 bases). From germline, CDR1 is SGHRS and CDR2 YFSETQ. Trimming pared 4 bases from V and 0 bases from J, leaving 10 bases between. The CDR3 is made up of 14 amino acids. The CDR3 coding sequence is TGCGCCAGCAGCGGCCAGGGGATGAACACTGAAGCTTTCTTT. The encoded protein is CASSGQGMNTEAFF.

Concerning this clone: It differs at one base from a far larger clone, so likely a read error. This sample includes further DNA sequences coding for the same CDR3. The chain links TRBV29-1 to TRBJ2-3; tentative D call: TRBD2 (6 bases). Trimming shortened V by 4 bases and J by 2 bases, and 13 bases separated the two germline ends. The CDR3 extends over 14 amino acids. Germline CDR1 SQVTM, CDR2 ANQGSEA. The DNA for the CDR3 is TGCAGCGTTGGAGCGGGCACAGCCACAGATACGCAGTATTTT. Translating it yields CSVGAGTATDTQYF.

The chain employs TRBV7-9 and TRBJ2-7, with 12 bases lining up with TRBD2. This CDR3 is built from 15 residues. Germline V gives CDR1 SEHNR, CDR2 FQNEAQ (reference sequence). Losses at the gene ends were 5 bases for V and 4 bases for J; bases not matched to a gene: 6. CDR3 coding DNA: TGTGCCAGCAGCCCACTAGCGGGAGGTAGATACGAGCAGTACTTC. It is translated as CASSPLAGGRYEQYF.

V usage is TRBV7-9 and J usage is TRBJ2-3, with TRBD2 identical over 8 bases. The CDR3 loop spans 14 amino acids. Germline trimming cut 5 bases from V and 3 bases from J; bases unmatched to any gene: 4. The germline V gene encodes CDR1 SEHNR and CDR2 FQNEAQ (reference sequence). The CDR3 spells CASSPGLGTDTQYF. The CDR3 coding sequence is TGTGCCAGCAGCCCGGGACTAGGAACAGATACGCAGTATTTT.

This chain links TRBV19 with TRBJ1-1, with no clear D. The CDR3 runs 13 residues. The V end lost 5 bases, the J end lost 3 bases, and 10 bases lay between the germline ends. Germline V gene sequence: CDR1 LNHDA, CDR2 SQIVND (reference sequence). The CDR3: CASSFDTDTEAFF. The CDR3 nucleotides are TGTGCCAGTAGTTTCGACACCGACACTGAAGCTTTCTTT.

CDR3 DNA sequence: TGTGCCAGCAGTGCCCCAACTAGCGGAGCCTCCAATGAGCAGTTCTTC. It is translated as CASSAPTSGASNEQFF. The J gene is TRBJ2-1, the V gene TRBV6-6; the match to TRBD2 covers 8 bases. CDR1 is MNHNY and CDR2 is SVGAGI in the germline V gene (reference sequence). The CDR3 totals 16 residues. J lost 6 bases, V lost 5 bases, and 12 bases had no gene match.

The chain uses TRBV19 and TRBJ1-3, with D unresolved. The CDR3 length is 15 residues. Trimming removed 7 bases at V and 3 bases at J, with 16 bases between. Germline values: CDR1 LNHDA, CDR2 SQIVND (reference sequence). The CDR3 reads CASTLGLGFGNTIYF. CDR3 nucleotide sequence: TGTGCCAGTACTCTAGGATTGGGCTTTGGAAACACCATATATTTT.

The chain combines TRBV9 with TRBJ2-5, with 7 bases matching TRBD1. Trimming took 3 bases from V and 5 from J; bases not matched to a gene: 13. The CDR3 length is 16 residues. CDR1 is SGDLS, CDR2 YYNGEE, per germline. CDR3 region: CASSAGTAHYLETQYF. CDR3 DNA sequence: TGTGCCAGCAGCGCAGGGACAGCTCATTACTTGGAGACCCAGTACTTC.

The rearrangement links TRBV7-9 to TRBJ2-1; tentative D call: TRBD2 (5 bases). The germline CDR1 and CDR2 sequences are SEHNR and FQNEAQ (reference sequence). V was shortened by 6 bases and J by 0 bases, with 12 bases between the two germline ends. The CDR3 is made up of 15 amino acids. CDR3 protein: CASSHGMSSYNEQFF. CDR3 DNA: TGTGCCAGCAGTCACGGGATGAGCTCCTACAATGAGCAGTTCTTC. Based on the CDR3 plus reference TRBV7-9 and TRBJ2-1, the full variable domain is DTGVSQNPRHKITKRGQNVTFRCDPISEHNRLYWYRQTLGQGPEFLTYFQNEAQLEKSRLLSDRFSAERPKGSFSTLEIQRTEQGDSAMYLCASSHGMSSYNEQFFGPGTRLTVL.

The chain combines TRBV29-1 with TRBJ2-7, with TRBD2 identical over 13 bases. This CDR3 region has 15 residues. V gave up 4 bases and J gave up 2 bases; unmatched junction bases: 5. Germline V CDR1 and CDR2: SQVTM, ANQGSEA. The CDR3 bases are TGCAGCGTTGGGACTAGCGGGAGAAGGGCCTACGAGCAGTACTTC. Amino acid sequence: CSVGTSGRRAYEQYF.

This clone occurred a few times. The rearrangement links TRBV7-2 to TRBJ2-3; D is possibly TRBD1 (6 bases). There are 12 residues in the CDR3. Germline V gene sequence: CDR1 SGHTA, CDR2 FQGNSA. The V end was cut by 4 bases, the J end by 11 bases, with 13 bases between. CDR3 in amino acids: CASSYTGKGQYF. The CDR3 nucleotides read TGTGCCAGCAGCTACACAGGGAAGGGGCAGTATTTT.

This chain uses TRBV9 with TRBJ1-4; D is uncertain. The CDR3 is 14 residues long. Germline V CDR1 and CDR2: SGDLS, YYNGEE. V lost 2 bases to trimming and J lost 7 bases, with 12 bases between them. The CDR3: CASSVDFGGEKLFF. The CDR3 DNA is TGTGCCAGCAGCGTCGACTTTGGCGGTGAAAAACTGTTTTTT. The variable domain in full, with the rest retrieved from reference TRBV9 and TRBJ1-4, is DSGVTQTPKHLITATGQRVTLRCSPRSGDLSVYWYQQSLDQGLQFLIQYYNGEERAKGNILERFSAQQFPDLHSELNLSSLELGDSALYFCASSVDFGGEKLFFGSGTQLSVL.

The genes are TRBV28 and TRBJ2-5; D is perhaps TRBD2 (6 bases). CDR3 length equals 14 residues. The germline CDR1 and CDR2 sequences are MDHEN and SYDVKM. The V and J ends lost 4 bases and 4 bases respectively, with 13 bases between them. The CDR3 DNA follows: TGTGCCAGCAGTTCGAGCCGGGACTTAGAGACCCAGTACTTC. It yields the protein CASSSSRDLETQYF.

The table lists this clone with a few counts. The chain combines TRBV7-2 with TRBJ2-1, with 10 bases aligning to TRBD2. The CDR3 loop spans 17 amino acids. CDR1 SGHTA and CDR2 FQGNSA come from the germline V gene. J was trimmed by 2 bases and V by 5 bases; bases with no gene match: 9. The CDR3 loop is CASSPQAGGPPYNEQFF. The CDR3 DNA follows: TGTGCCAGCAGCCCTCAAGCGGGAGGGCCCCCCTACAATGAGCAGTTCTTC.

For this clone: A read error is likely here: a far larger clone is one base away. This chain connects TRBV5-6 to TRBJ2-7; the match to TRBD1 covers 10 bases. In germline, CDR1 is SGHDT, CDR2 YYEEEE. This CDR3 is built from 18 residues. This chain's CDR3 is CVSSSHRDRGIVTYEQYF. The CDR3 DNA follows: TGTGTCAGCAGCTCCCACCGGGACAGGGGTATCGTTACCTACGAGCAGTACTTC.